The 25 T cell receptor beta chains presented below share a single source sample, sequenced in a study of CD8+CD57+ T cells in acquired aplastic anemia. Patients chosen for sequencing had CD8+CD57+ cells that had expanded, as shown by flow cytometry. Genomic DNA constituted the template upon which TCR beta VDJ and CDR3 profiling was performed. A single record per CDR3 protein comes from TCRdb applying MiXCR to the reads. The sample records around 200,000 distinct CDR3 sequences, less than 50% being singletons. Source material: sorted CD4+, CD8+, or CD8+CD57+ T cells (not recorded which) from PBMCs. Every receptor here comes from a human donor with aplastic anemia.

This chain connects TRBV30 to TRBJ1-2, with TRBD1 as a possible D gene (5 bases). The ends were cut back, 4 bases at V and 3 bases at J, with 15 bases in the middle. This CDR3 is 14 amino acids long. Per the germline V gene, CDR1 is GTSNPN and CDR2 is SVGIG (reference sequence). The CDR3 here is CAWKVSGYYYGYTF. The CDR3 DNA reads as TGTGCCTGGAAAGTGTCAGGGTACTACTATGGCTACACCTTC.

This clonotype appeared many times. The rearrangement uses TRBV5-1 and TRBJ2-1; 8 bases fit TRBD1. The CDR3 length is 15 residues. Trimming cost V 3 bases and J 9 bases; bases outside gene matches: 11. CDR1 is SGHRS, CDR2 YFSETQ, per germline. The CDR3 protein is CASSYFLTGEGEQFF. In DNA, the CDR3 is TGCGCCAGCAGCTACTTTCTGACAGGGGAAGGTGAGCAGTTCTTC.

Points on this clonotype: A much larger clone is a single base away; this may be a read error. V gene TRBV6-1 combines with J gene TRBJ1-5, with a possible D match to TRBD1 (5 bases). The CDR3 loop spans 13 amino acids. Germline V lookup: CDR1 MNHNS, CDR2 SASEGT. V was trimmed by 11 bases and J by 0 bases, leaving 11 bases between them. The CDR3 region has the DNA TGTGCCGGCGTACAGGATAGCAATCAGCCCCAGCATTTT. Its translation: CAGVQDSNQPQHF.

The CDR3 DNA reads TGTGCCAGCAGATTGGGACAGGGGGCGTTAGAGCAGTACTTC. Translated: CASRLGQGALEQYF. V is TRBV2 and J is TRBJ2-7; 12 bases are a match to TRBD1. The CDR3 totals 14 residues. Germline V lookup: CDR1 SNHLY, CDR2 FYNNEI. V was pared by 6 bases and J by 7 bases, with 7 bases of the junction left unmatched.

This clonotype has a count of ten or more. This chain joins TRBV4-1 and TRBJ2-2, with 10 positions matching TRBD1. Germline lookup yields CDR1 MGHRA and CDR2 YSYEKL. This CDR3 region has 16 residues. With V trimmed by 5 bases and J by 2 bases, 5 bases remained unmatched. In nucleotides, the CDR3 is TGCGCCAGCAGCGAGAGGACAGGGGGTAACACCGGGGAGCTGTTTTTT. Encoded protein: CASSERTGGNTGELFF.

The V and J genes are TRBV10-3 and TRBJ1-2, with D possibly TRBD1 on 5 matching bases. Trimming removed 0 bases from V and 3 bases from J, with 8 bases in between. This CDR3 is 14 amino acids long. Germline V gives CDR1 ENHRY, CDR2 SYGVKD. The CDR3: CAISESKGYYGYTF. CDR3 nucleotides: TGTGCCATCAGTGAGTCTAAGGGGTACTATGGCTACACCTTC.

This clonotype has at least ten counts. V is TRBV29-1 and J is TRBJ2-7; possibly TRBD1 for D (6 bases). The CDR3 spans 13 residues. In germline, CDR1 is SQVTM, CDR2 ANQGSEA. V was pared by 0 bases and J by 7 bases, with 13 bases between. This CDR3 reads CSVEDPPGVEQYF. CDR3 in DNA: TGCAGCGTTGAAGATCCCCCAGGGGTAGAGCAGTACTTC.

The V gene is TRBV20-1, the J gene TRBJ1-6; 9 bases match TRBD1. The CDR3 is made up of 14 amino acids. Trimming removed 5 bases from V and 7 bases from J; junction bases left unmatched: 6. CDR1 and CDR2 (germline): DFQATT, SNEGSKA (reference sequence). Here the CDR3 DNA reads TGCAGTGCTGGGTTTGGACAGGGGAATTCACCCCTCCACTTT. This encodes CSAGFGQGNSPLHF.

The rearrangement joins TRBV19 to TRBJ2-7; a weak D match, TRBD1 (6 bases). CDR1 LNHDA and CDR2 SQIVND come from the germline V gene (reference sequence). This CDR3 contains 14 residues. V shed 6 bases and J shed 3 bases, with 15 bases lying between them. The CDR3 nucleotides are TGTGCCAGTAGGATGATGCAGGGGAACTACGAGCAGTACTTC. It yields the protein CASRMMQGNYEQYF. The entire variable domain, with the rest obtained from reference TRBV19 and TRBJ2-7, is as follows: DGGITQSPKYLFRKEGQNVTLSCEQNLNHDAMYWYRQDPGQGLRLIYYSQIVNDFQKGDIAEGYSVSREKKESFPLTVTSAQKNPTAFYLCASRMMQGNYEQYFGPGTRLTVT.

This rearrangement joins TRBV6-1 to TRBJ2-1; perhaps TRBD1 as D (6 bases). CDR1 MNHNS and CDR2 SASEGT come from the germline V gene. Between the trimmed V and J ends, which lost 6 bases and 5 bases, there was a span of 14 bases. The CDR3 length is 14 residues. CDR3 in DNA: TGTGCCAGCAGCACCGAGTGGACAGACAATGAGCAGTTCTTC. Its protein product is CASSTEWTDNEQFF.

A few counts support this clonotype. The V gene is TRBV25-1, the J gene TRBJ2-5; TRBD2 aligns across 10 bases. This CDR3 contains 14 residues. The V gene end was trimmed by 11 bases and the J gene end by 5 bases; junction bases not matched to a gene: 11. CDR1 and CDR2 from the germline V gene are MGHDK and SYGVNS. CDR3: CARPRLAGVETQYF. The DNA for the CDR3 is TGTGCCCGTCCCCGGCTAGCGGGAGTGGAGACCCAGTACTTC.

In this sample, this clonotype turned up many times. The gene calls are TRBV6-1 and TRBJ1-6, with 9 bases lining up with TRBD1. V trimming: 6 bases; J trimming: 14 bases; junction bases outside the gene matches: 14. The germline V gene has CDR1 MNHNS and CDR2 SASEGT. The CDR3 extends over 15 amino acids. CDR3 bases: TGTGCCAGCAGCCCAAGGGGGGACAGGGTCCCCACCCTCCACTTT. This encodes CASSPRGDRVPTLHF.

This clonotype was counted many times. The V and J genes are TRBV5-1 and TRBJ2-3, with 7 positions matching TRBD2. V shed 2 bases, J shed 4 bases, and the junction held 4 bases outside the gene matches. In germline, CDR1 is SGHRS, CDR2 YFSETQ. The CDR3 length is 14 residues. CDR3 amino acids: CASSLWRGSDTQYF. The CDR3 nucleotides are TGCGCCAGCAGCTTATGGCGGGGGTCAGATACGCAGTATTTT.

This clonotype has at least ten counts. The V gene is TRBV2, the J gene TRBJ1-3; D gene unclear. Trimming stripped 0 bases from V and 2 bases from J, with 8 bases between. Looked up from germline, CDR1 is SNHLY and CDR2 is FYNNEI. The CDR3 spans 15 residues. For the CDR3, the DNA is TGTGCCAGCAGTGAAGCGGGGAGTACTGGAAACACCATATATTTT. Protein: CASSEAGSTGNTIYF.

The sample holds many counts of this clonotype. V is TRBV2 and J is TRBJ1-1; D not certain. The length of the CDR3 is 14 residues. The ends were cut back, 5 bases at V and 0 bases at J, with 10 bases in the middle. The germline CDR1 and CDR2 sequences are SNHLY and FYNNEI. Here the CDR3 DNA reads TGTGCCAGCAGTCCCGGGTTAATGAACACTGAAGCTTTCTTT. This gives the protein CASSPGLMNTEAFF.

This clonotype was recorded at least ten times. The CDR3 region has the DNA TGTGCCAGCAGCTTAGTGGGCTCGGAAGGCTACACCTTC. This codes for CASSLVGSEGYTF. The chain joins TRBV7-8 to TRBJ1-2; no reliable D call. V lost 1 base and J 8 bases, leaving 11 bases between the germline ends. The V gene's germline CDR1 is SGHVS and CDR2 FQNEAQ. CDR3 length: 13 residues.

This chain joins TRBV15 and TRBJ2-1; D is possibly TRBD1 (6 bases). The V and J ends lost 3 bases and 2 bases respectively, with 14 bases between them. This CDR3 region has 16 residues. CDR1 and CDR2 from the germline V gene are LNHNV and YYDKDF (reference sequence). CDR3 protein: CATSSLAGQTYNEQFF. DNA for the CDR3: TGTGCCACCAGCAGCTTGGCAGGACAGACCTACAATGAGCAGTTCTTC. Full variable domain (rest looked up from reference TRBV15 and TRBJ2-1): DAMVIQNPRYQVTQFGKPVTLSCSQTLNHNVMYWYQQKSSQAPKLLFHYYDKDFNNEADTPDNFQSRRPNTSFCFLDIRSPGLGDTAMYLCATSSLAGQTYNEQFFGPGTRLTVL.

The CDR3 is CAISEGGTYHQPQHF. CDR3 nucleotide sequence: TGTGCCATCAGTGAGGGGGGGACGTACCATCAGCCCCAGCATTTT. The chain uses TRBV10-3 and TRBJ1-5, with D possibly matching TRBD1 (5 bases). Per germline, CDR1 ENHRY and CDR2 SYGVKD. V was shortened by 2 bases and J by 5 bases, with 13 bases between the two germline ends. The CDR3 runs to 15 residues.

This clonotype was counted at least ten times. The rearrangement joins TRBV2 to TRBJ1-2; 9 bases are a match to TRBD1. The germline gives CDR1 SNHLY, CDR2 FYNNEI. CDR3 size: 13 residues. Germline trimming cut 8 bases from V and 5 bases from J; bases unmatched to any gene: 6. DNA for the CDR3: TGTGCCAGCGCCGACAGGGGGTTGTATGGCTACACCTTC. Translating it yields CASADRGLYGYTF.

The sample holds a few counts of this clonotype. The chain employs TRBV2 and TRBJ2-7; 7 bases are shared with TRBD1. This CDR3 is 13 amino acids long. Germline V gives CDR1 SNHLY, CDR2 FYNNEI. V dropped 4 bases and J dropped 6; count of bases not matched to a gene: 6. The CDR3 protein is CASSVRDRAEQYF. The DNA of the CDR3 is TGTGCCAGCAGTGTCCGGGACAGAGCCGAGCAGTACTTC.

This clonotype came up once. This chain links TRBV20-1 with TRBJ2-7; D is ambiguous. Trimming pared 1 base from V and 7 bases from J, leaving 17 bases between. CDR1 is DFQATT and CDR2 is SNEGSKA in the germline V gene (reference sequence). CDR3 length: 14 residues. CDR3 sequence: CSARGVAGNGEQYF. The CDR3, as DNA: TGCAGTGCTAGAGGCGTAGCCGGCAATGGGGAGCAGTACTTC.

Ten or more counts support this clonotype. This rearrangement joins TRBV2 to TRBJ2-5, with 8 bases identical to TRBD2. There are 16 residues in the CDR3. Germline V lookup: CDR1 SNHLY, CDR2 FYNNEI. Germline trimming cut 2 bases from V and 3 bases from J; bases unmatched to any gene: 8. CDR3 sequence reads: CASSESSGGFKETQYF. As DNA, the CDR3 is TGTGCCAGCAGTGAATCCAGCGGGGGTTTTAAAGAGACCCAGTACTTC.

The V gene is TRBV29-1, the J gene TRBJ1-2; D ambiguous. This CDR3 region has 13 residues. Germline V gene lookup returns CDR1 SQVTM and CDR2 ANQGSEA. Trimming left V 5 bases short and J 4 bases short, with 14 bases between. The CDR3 DNA reads as TGCAGCGTTTCGTCAGACACATCCTATGGCTACACCTTC. Encoded protein: CSVSSDTSYGYTF.

This clonotype was recorded many times. This chain links TRBV2 with TRBJ2-3; 11 bases line up with TRBD2. The CDR3 is 16 residues long. Per germline, CDR1 SNHLY and CDR2 FYNNEI. V trimming: 3 bases; J trimming: 5 bases; junction bases outside the gene matches: 7. CDR3 sequence (DNA): TGTGCCAGCAGTGACCCTAGCGGGGGGCCTGGAGATACGCAGTATTTT. Amino acid sequence: CASSDPSGGPGDTQYF.

This clonotype was detected many times. Here the CDR3 reads CASSLGQGRNYGYTF. CDR3 coding DNA: TGCGCCAGCAGCTTGGGACAGGGGCGCAACTATGGCTACACCTTC. This rearrangement joins TRBV5-1 to TRBJ1-2, with 8 bases that match TRBD1. Per the germline V gene, CDR1 is SGHRS and CDR2 is YFSETQ. The CDR3 sequence is 15 residues long. V was pared by 0 bases and J by 2 bases, with 3 bases of the junction left unmatched.